The T cell receptor beta chain under discussion was sequenced for a study of T cells expressing NK-cell markers. Study-level information: Beta-chain profiling covered CD3+CD56+NKG2C+, CD3+CD56+NKG2C- and CD3+CD56-NKG2C+ sorted subsets.

Beta-chain TCR cDNA was generated via 5'RACE template switching with UMIs. TCRdb reprocessed the 5' RACE reads; each CDR3 protein has one entry and no DNA is given. This repertoire includes around 550,000 distinct CDR3 sequences. From germline, CDR1 is GTSNPN and CDR2 SVGIG (reference sequence). The CDR3 extends over 15 amino acids. The TCR originated in a young man in good health. The V and J genes are TRBV30 and TRBJ2-5; TCRdb indicates TRBD2, and absent DNA this call remains unverified. Sample: blood T cells: a sorted CD56 or NKG2C T cell subset, CD4+ or CD8+ T cells, or bulk PBMC T cells (not recorded which). CDR3 in amino acids: CAWRKLGADQETQYF.